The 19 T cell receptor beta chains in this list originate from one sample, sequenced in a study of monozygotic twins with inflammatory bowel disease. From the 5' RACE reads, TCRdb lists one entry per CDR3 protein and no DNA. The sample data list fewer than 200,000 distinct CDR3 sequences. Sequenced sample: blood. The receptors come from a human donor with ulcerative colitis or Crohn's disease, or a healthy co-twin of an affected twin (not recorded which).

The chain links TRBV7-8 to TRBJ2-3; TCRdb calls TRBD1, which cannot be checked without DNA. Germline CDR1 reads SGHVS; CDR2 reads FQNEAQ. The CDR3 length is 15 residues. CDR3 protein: CASSLAPDREGVRYF.

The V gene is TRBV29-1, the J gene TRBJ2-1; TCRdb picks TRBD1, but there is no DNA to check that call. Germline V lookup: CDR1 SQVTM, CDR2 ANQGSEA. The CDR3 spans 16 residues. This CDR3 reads CSVGRTGSPTNNEQFF.

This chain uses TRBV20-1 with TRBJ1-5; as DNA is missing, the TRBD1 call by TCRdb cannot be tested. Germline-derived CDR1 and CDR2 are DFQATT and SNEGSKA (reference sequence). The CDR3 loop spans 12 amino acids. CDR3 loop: CSAQGSNQPQHF.

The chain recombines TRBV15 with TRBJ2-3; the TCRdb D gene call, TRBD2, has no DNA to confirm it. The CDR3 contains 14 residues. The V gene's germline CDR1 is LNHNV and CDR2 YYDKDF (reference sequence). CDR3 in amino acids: CATSVGWEEDTQYF. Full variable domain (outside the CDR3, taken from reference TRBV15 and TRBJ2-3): DAMVIQNPRYQVTQFGKPVTLSCSQTLNHNVMYWYQQKSSQAPKLLFHYYDKDFNNEADTPDNFQSRRPNTSFCFLDIRSPGLGDTAMYLCATSVGWEEDTQYFGPGTRLTVL.

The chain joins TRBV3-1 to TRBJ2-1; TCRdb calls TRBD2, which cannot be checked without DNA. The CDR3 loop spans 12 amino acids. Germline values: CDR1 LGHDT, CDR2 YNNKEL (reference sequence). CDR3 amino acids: CASSQEAGGNFF.

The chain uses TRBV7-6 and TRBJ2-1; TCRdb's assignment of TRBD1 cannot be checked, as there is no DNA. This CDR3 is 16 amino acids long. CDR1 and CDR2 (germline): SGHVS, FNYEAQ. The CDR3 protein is CASSLGGEAIDNEQFF.

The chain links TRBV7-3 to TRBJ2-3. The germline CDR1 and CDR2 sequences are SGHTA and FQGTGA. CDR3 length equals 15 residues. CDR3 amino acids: CASSVSGQDTDTQYF. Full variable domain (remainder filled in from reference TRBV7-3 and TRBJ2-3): GAGVSQTPSNKVTEKGKYVELRCDPISGHTALYWYRQSLGQGPEFLIYFQGTGAADDSGLPNDRFFAVRPEGSVSTLKIQRTERGDSAVYLCASSVSGQDTDTQYFGPGTRLTVL.

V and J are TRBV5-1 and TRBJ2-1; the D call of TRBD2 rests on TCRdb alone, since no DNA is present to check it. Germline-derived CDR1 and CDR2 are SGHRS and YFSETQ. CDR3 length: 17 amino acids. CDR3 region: CASSPIEGGSYYNEQFF. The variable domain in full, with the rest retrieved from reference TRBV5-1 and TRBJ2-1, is KAGVTQTPRYLIKTRGQQVTLSCSPISGHRSVSWYQQTPGQGLQFLFEYFSETQRNKGNFPGRFSGRQFSNSRSEMNVSTLELGDSALYLCASSPIEGGSYYNEQFFGPGTRLTVL.

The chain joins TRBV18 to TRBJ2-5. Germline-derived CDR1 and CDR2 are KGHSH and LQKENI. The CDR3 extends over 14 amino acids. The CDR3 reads CASSPGTNQETQYF.

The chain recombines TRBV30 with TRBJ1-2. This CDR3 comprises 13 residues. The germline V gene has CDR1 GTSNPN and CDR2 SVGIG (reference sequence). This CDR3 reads CAVQGRAYYGYTF. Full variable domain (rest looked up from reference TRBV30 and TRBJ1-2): SQTIHQWPATLVQPVGSPLSLECTVEGTSNPNLYWYRQAAGRGLQLLFYSVGIGQISSEVPQNLSASRPQDRQFILSSKKLLLSDSGFYLCAVQGRAYYGYTFGSGTRLTVV.

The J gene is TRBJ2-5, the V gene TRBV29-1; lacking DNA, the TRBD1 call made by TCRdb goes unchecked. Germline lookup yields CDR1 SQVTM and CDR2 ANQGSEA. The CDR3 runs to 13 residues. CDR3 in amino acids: CSVEGGGRETQYF.

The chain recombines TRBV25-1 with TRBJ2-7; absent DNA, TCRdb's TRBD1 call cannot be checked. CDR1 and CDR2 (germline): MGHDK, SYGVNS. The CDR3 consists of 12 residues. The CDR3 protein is CASSDYDSEQYF.

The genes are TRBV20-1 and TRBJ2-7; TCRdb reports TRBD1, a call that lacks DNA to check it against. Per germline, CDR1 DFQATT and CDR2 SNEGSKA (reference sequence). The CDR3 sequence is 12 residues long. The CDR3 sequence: CSAIGTAYEQYF.

CDR3 sequence: CASSLVGVSYNEQFF. The chain links TRBV7-2 to TRBJ2-1. Per the germline V gene, CDR1 is SGHTA and CDR2 is FQGNSA. This CDR3 has 15 amino acids.

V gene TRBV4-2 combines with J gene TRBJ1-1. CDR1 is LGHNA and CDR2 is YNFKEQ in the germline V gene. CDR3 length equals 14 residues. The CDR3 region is CASSLSGMNTEAFF.

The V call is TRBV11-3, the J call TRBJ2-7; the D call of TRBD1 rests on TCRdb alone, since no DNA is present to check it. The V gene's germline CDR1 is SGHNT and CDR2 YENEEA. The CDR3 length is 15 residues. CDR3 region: CASSSLSYLTYEQYF.

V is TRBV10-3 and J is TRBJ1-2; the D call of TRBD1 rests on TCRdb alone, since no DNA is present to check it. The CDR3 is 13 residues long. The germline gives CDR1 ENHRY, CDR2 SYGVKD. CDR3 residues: CAISGYREDGYTF.

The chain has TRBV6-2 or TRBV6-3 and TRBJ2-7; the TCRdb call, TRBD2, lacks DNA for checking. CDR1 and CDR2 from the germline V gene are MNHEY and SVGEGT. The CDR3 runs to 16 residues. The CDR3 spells CASTHRGREGSYEQYF.

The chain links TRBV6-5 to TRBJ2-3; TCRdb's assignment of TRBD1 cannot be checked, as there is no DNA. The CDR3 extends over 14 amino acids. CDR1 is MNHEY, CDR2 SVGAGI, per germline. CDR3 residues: CASSNGGVADTQYF.